The 25 T cell receptor beta chains listed next were all sequenced from one sample in a study of T-cell memory formation after mild COVID-19. MiXCR, applied by TCRdb to the 5' RACE reads, yields one record per CDR3 protein. The repertoire holds around 300,000 distinct CDR3 sequences, with 7.5% to 9.5% as singletons. Sequences were obtained from PBMCs or a T cell subset sorted from them (not recorded which). The receptors come from a man between 18 and 29 years old who had mild COVID-19 (a few samples of this study predate the infection). Cell type and time point are not known.

The V and J genes are TRBV11-2 and TRBJ2-5, with D perhaps TRBD1 (6 bases). The germline V gene has CDR1 SGHAT and CDR2 FQNNGV. The V end lost 2 bases, the J end lost 3 bases, and 16 bases lay between the germline ends. The CDR3 spans 16 residues. The CDR3 nucleotides are TGTGCCAGCAGCTTAAGAGGGACAAGGTGGAAAGAGACCCAGTACTTC. This gives the protein CASSLRGTRWKETQYF.

This clonotype was seen ten or more times. The chain uses TRBV20-1 and TRBJ2-7; weak D call: TRBD1 (6 bases). Germline V gene data show CDR1 as DFQATT and CDR2 as SNEGSKA (reference sequence). The CDR3 is 16 amino acids. V dropped 0 bases and J dropped 0 bases, with 15 bases sitting between them. The CDR3 nucleotides are TGCAGTGCTAGAGATACAGCGGCAGGGGCCTCCTACGAGCAGTACTTC. This sequence encodes CSARDTAAGASYEQYF.

This clonotype was observed a few times. The V and J genes are TRBV18 and TRBJ2-7; TRBD2 matches 7 bases. This CDR3 contains 15 residues. Germline V CDR1 and CDR2: KGHSH, LQKENI. V dropped 0 bases and J dropped 6; count of bases not matched to a gene: 8. CDR3 residues: CASSPPGRAGLEQYV. Written as DNA, the CDR3 is TGTGCCAGCTCACCACCGGGGAGGGCGGGTCTCGAGCAGTACGTC.

The chain employs TRBV4-1 and TRBJ2-2; 9 positions match TRBD1. Germline CDR1 is MGHRA and CDR2 is YSYEKL. Germline trimming cut 3 bases from V and 6 bases from J; bases unmatched to any gene: 8. This CDR3 comprises 16 residues. The CDR3 nucleotides are TGCGCCAGCAGCCAGAGACAGGGGGGATTGTCCGGGGAGCTGTTTTTT. Its protein product is CASSQRQGGLSGELFF.

This clonotype has just a few counts. The chain employs TRBV20-1 and TRBJ1-2; D might be TRBD1 (5 bases). The V gene's germline CDR1 is DFQATT and CDR2 SNEGSKA (reference sequence). V lost 7 bases to trimming and J lost 4 bases, with 10 bases between them. The length of the CDR3 is 11 residues. As DNA, the CDR3 is TGCAGTGTGGGGGAGGGCTATGGCTACACCTTC. It specifies CSVGEGYGYTF.

The chain couples TRBV9 to TRBJ2-3; 7 nucleotides align to TRBD2. Germline CDR1 SGDLS, CDR2 YYNGEE. J gave up 10 bases and V 0 bases, and 11 bases lay outside the gene matches. This CDR3 spans 15 amino acids. CDR3 DNA sequence: TGTGCCAGCAGCGTAGAGGCGGGGGACGGTAAAGCGCAGTATTTT. As protein: CASSVEAGDGKAQYF.

A few counts support this clonotype. This chain uses TRBV5-1 with TRBJ1-2; 9 nucleotides align to TRBD1. Germline V gene data show CDR1 as SGHRS and CDR2 as YFSETQ. V gave up 4 bases and J gave up 3 bases; unmatched junction bases: 10. The CDR3 consists of 16 residues. CDR3 sequence reads: CASSSTRDREYYGYTF. The CDR3 DNA is TGCGCCAGCAGCAGCACCCGGGACAGGGAGTACTATGGCTACACCTTC.

This clonotype came up a few times. The chain has TRBV5-6 and TRBJ2-1; unclear D gene. CDR1 and CDR2 (germline): SGHDT, YYEEEE. The CDR3 is 15 residues long. Between the trimmed V and J ends, which lost 4 bases and 6 bases, there was a span of 17 bases. The CDR3 here is CASSAGPEPPNEQFF. CDR3 coding DNA: TGTGCCAGCAGCGCCGGCCCCGAACCCCCCAATGAGCAGTTCTTC.

The chain combines TRBV4-3 with TRBJ1-2, with 7 positions matching TRBD1. The CDR3 loop spans 17 amino acids. V gave up 0 bases and J gave up 2 bases; unmatched junction bases: 9. Germline V gene lookup returns CDR1 LGHNA and CDR2 YSLEER. The CDR3 DNA reads as TGCGCCAGCAGCCAAGATGGACGGGGGGGACAGAACTATGGCTACACCTTC. Amino acids: CASSQDGRGGQNYGYTF.

V and J are TRBV12-3 or TRBV12-4 and TRBJ2-7; tentatively, D is TRBD1 or TRBD2 (5 bases each). The CDR3 runs to 13 residues. Trimming pared 6 bases from V and 5 bases from J, leaving 14 bases between. CDR3 protein: CASSLDFRDEQYV. The CDR3 bases are TGTGCCAGCAGCTTGGACTTCAGGGACGAGCAGTACGTC.

Only a few counts were recorded for this clonotype. This chain connects TRBV20-1 to TRBJ2-1; TRBD1 agrees at 8 bases. With V trimmed by 1 base and J by 5 bases, 19 bases remained unmatched. This CDR3 spans 19 amino acids. CDR1 and CDR2 from the germline V gene are DFQATT and SNEGSKA (reference sequence). CDR3 sequence: CSARGQDREKISSDNEQFF. In DNA, the CDR3 is TGCAGTGCTAGAGGTCAGGACAGGGAAAAAATTTCGAGTGACAATGAGCAGTTCTTC.

This clonotype was recorded at least ten times. The rearrangement uses TRBV6-5 and TRBJ1-6, with 7 bases fitting TRBD1. CDR3 length equals 14 residues. Trimming at V came to 6 bases and at J to 7 bases, leaving 6 bases not matched to a gene. Germline V lookup: CDR1 MNHEY, CDR2 SVGAGI. The CDR3 nucleotides read TGTGCCAGCAGACCGACAGGGAGGAATTCACCCCTCCACTTT. Translating gives CASRPTGRNSPLHF.

The V and J genes are TRBV7-8 and TRBJ2-5; D possibly corresponds to TRBD2 (5 bases). Germline V CDR1 and CDR2: SGHVS, FQNEAQ. Trimming removed 2 bases at V and 9 bases at J, with 22 bases between. This CDR3 spans 16 amino acids. In nucleotides, the CDR3 is TGTGCCAGCAGCTTAAAGGAGGAACGGCGCCTGGCGCCCCAGTACTTC. Its translation: CASSLKEERRLAPQYF.

This clonotype was recorded a few times. This chain links TRBV4-1 with TRBJ2-3; 9 nucleotides match TRBD2. The CDR3 runs to 18 residues. The trim removed 0 bases at V and 2 bases at J, leaving 9 bases unmatched. Germline V gene sequence: CDR1 MGHRA, CDR2 YSYEKL. CDR3 DNA sequence: TGCGCCAGCAGCCAAGAATCCGAGCTAGCGGGGACCACAGATACGCAGTATTTT. Translation gives CASSQESELAGTTDTQYF.

The gene calls are TRBV20-1 and TRBJ2-5, with D possibly called TRBD1 or TRBD2 (6 bases each). Germline assignment: CDR1 DFQATT and CDR2 SNEGSKA (reference sequence). V lost 6 bases and J lost 4, with 18 bases in between. This CDR3 contains 14 residues. The CDR3 reads CSATDSRGRETQYF. The CDR3 bases are TGCAGTGCCACAGACTCCCGGGGGCGAGAGACCCAGTACTTC.

The table lists this clonotype with a few counts. The rearrangement uses TRBV29-1 and TRBJ1-1; no clear D gene. V lost 7 bases, J lost 10 bases, and 22 bases lay in between. The CDR3 loop spans 13 amino acids. Germline V gives CDR1 SQVTM, CDR2 ANQGSEA. CDR3 in DNA: TGCAGCGCCTTAACGGTTGACGGTCCGGTAGCTTTCTTT. Protein product: CSALTVDGPVAFF. Full variable domain (outside the CDR3, taken from reference TRBV29-1 and TRBJ1-1): SAVISQKPSRDICQRGTSLTIQCQVDSQVTMMFWYRQQPGQSLTLIATANQGSEATYESGFVIDKFPISRPNLTFSTLTVSNMSPEDSSIYLCSALTVDGPVAFFGQGTRLTVV.

This clonotype appeared a few times. The chain links TRBV5-1 to TRBJ2-7; no firm D call. Trimming stripped 5 bases from V and 2 bases from J, with 11 bases between. The CDR3 sequence is 13 residues long. Germline CDR1 is SGHRS and CDR2 is YFSETQ. The chain's CDR3 is CASRMTGTYEQYF. DNA for the CDR3: TGCGCCAGCAGGATGACGGGCACCTACGAGCAGTACTTC.

This clonotype was seen more than once but under ten times. The gene calls are TRBV9 and TRBJ2-5; D could derive from TRBD1 or TRBD2 (5 bases each). Germline V CDR1 and CDR2: SGDLS, YYNGEE. Deletions cut 2 bases from V and 5 bases from J, with 10 bases between. The CDR3 length is 13 residues. DNA of the CDR3: TGTGCCAGCAGCGTGGGACGGACGGAGACCCAGTACTTC. Amino acids: CASSVGRTETQYF.

This clonotype occurred a few times. V is TRBV7-3 and J is TRBJ2-5; D might be TRBD2 (6 bases). Trimming pared 1 base from V and 2 bases from J, leaving 8 bases between. CDR1 SGHTA and CDR2 FQGTGA come from the germline V gene. The length of the CDR3 is 14 residues. CDR3 loop: CASSLMGTQETQYF. The CDR3 coding sequence is TGTGCCAGCAGCTTAATGGGGACTCAAGAGACCCAGTACTTC.

This rearrangement joins TRBV3-1 to TRBJ1-1; D remains unclear. Deletions cut 2 bases from V and 3 bases from J, with 7 bases between. This CDR3 region has 13 residues. Germline CDR1 reads LGHDT; CDR2 reads YNNKEL (reference sequence). CDR3 sequence (DNA): TGTGCCAGCAGCCAACGCAGGTACACTGAAGCTTTCTTT. This codes for CASSQRRYTEAFF. Full variable domain (missing parts from reference TRBV3-1 and TRBJ1-1): DTAVSQTPKYLVTQMGNDKSIKCEQNLGHDTMYWYKQDSKKFLKIMFSYNNKELIINETVPNRFSPKSPDKAHLNLHINSLELGDSAVYFCASSQRRYTEAFFGQGTRLTVV.

Only a few counts were recorded for this clonotype. The J gene is TRBJ1-1, the V gene TRBV18; no firm D call. This CDR3 comprises 15 residues. V gave up 4 bases and J gave up 3 bases, with 15 bases separating them. Germline-derived CDR1 and CDR2 are KGHSH and LQKENI. The chain's CDR3 is CASSLQTSRDTEAFF. For the CDR3, the DNA is TGTGCCAGCTCACTCCAAACTTCTCGGGACACTGAAGCTTTCTTT.

The chain uses TRBV6-5 and TRBJ2-7; D might be TRBD2 (6 bases). V lost 0 bases, J lost 2 bases, and 11 bases lay in between. This CDR3 has 15 amino acids. The germline gives CDR1 MNHEY, CDR2 SVGAGI. CDR3: CASSYSGSGAYEQYV. Here the CDR3 DNA reads TGTGCCAGCAGTTACTCGGGATCGGGGGCCTACGAGCAGTACGTC.

CDR3 in DNA: TGTGCCAGCAGTCCCTCGGGGACGGACACTGAAGCTTTCTTT. This sequence encodes CASSPSGTDTEAFF. The J gene is TRBJ1-1, the V gene TRBV7-2, with D maybe TRBD1 (5 bases). CDR3 length: 14 residues. V was pared by 6 bases and J by 3 bases, with 14 bases between. CDR1 and CDR2 (germline): SGHTA, FQGNSA.

Ten or more counts support this clonotype. The genes are TRBV5-1 and TRBJ2-3; 8 bases map to TRBD1. Trimming removed 4 bases from V and 2 bases from J; junction bases left unmatched: 6. The CDR3 is 15 amino acids. From germline, CDR1 is SGHRS and CDR2 YFSETQ. For the CDR3, the DNA is TGCGCCAGCAGCGTCCAGGGGGCCCCCACAGATACGCAGTATTTT. Its protein product is CASSVQGAPTDTQYF.

The chain employs TRBV7-8 and TRBJ2-7; 7 bases line up with TRBD2. V was clipped by 1 base and J by 7 bases; unmatched bases: 4. This CDR3 contains 13 residues. Per germline, CDR1 SGHVS and CDR2 FQNEAQ. The CDR3 region is CASSLGGGNEQYV. CDR3 nucleotides: TGTGCCAGCAGCTTAGGGGGGGGAAATGAGCAGTACGTC.